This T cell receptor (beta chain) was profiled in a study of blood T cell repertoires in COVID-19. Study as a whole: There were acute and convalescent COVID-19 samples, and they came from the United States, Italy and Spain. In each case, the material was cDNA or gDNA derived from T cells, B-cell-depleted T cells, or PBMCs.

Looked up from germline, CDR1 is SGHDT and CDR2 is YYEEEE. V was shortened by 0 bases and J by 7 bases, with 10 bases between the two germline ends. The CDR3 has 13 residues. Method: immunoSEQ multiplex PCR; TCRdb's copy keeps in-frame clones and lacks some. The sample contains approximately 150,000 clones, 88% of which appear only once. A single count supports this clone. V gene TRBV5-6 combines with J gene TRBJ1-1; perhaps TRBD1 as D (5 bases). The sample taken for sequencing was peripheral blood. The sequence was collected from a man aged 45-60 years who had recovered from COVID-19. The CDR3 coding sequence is TGTGCCAGCAGCTTGGTTGGGGGGAATGAAGCTTTCTTT. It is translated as CASSLVGGNEAFF.